Shown below are 19 T cell receptor beta chains from a single sample sequenced in a study of T cells in Graves' hyperthyroidism and ophthalmopathy. TCR beta CDR3 regions were amplified from RNA transcripts. During a first-round RT-PCR of the TCR CDR3, the HTBI primer set was used. MiXCR, run by TCRdb on the multiplex PCR reads, gives a single entry per CDR3 protein. The sample lists 750,000 to 950,000 distinct CDR3 sequences, about 38% occurring once. The specimen sequenced was blood. These receptors originate from a man aged 18 to 30 with Graves' hyperthyroidism.

With regard to this clonotype: Germline is not matched at one junction end, which may reflect a read error. V is TRBV29-1 and J is TRBJ2-7, with TRBD1 as a possible D gene (5 bases). CDR3 length: 15 amino acids. Germline loops: CDR1 SQVTM, CDR2 ANQGSEA. The CDR3 sequence: CGVVGGAGAVYEQYF. The CDR3 nucleotides read TGCGGCGTTGTGGGTGGGGCAGGAGCTGTTTACGAGCAGTACTTC.

This clonotype was observed a single time. The chain couples TRBV10-3 to TRBJ2-5; D perhaps matches TRBD1 (6 bases). V lost 6 bases to trimming and J lost 3 bases, with 8 bases between them. Germline V gene lookup returns CDR1 ENHRY and CDR2 SYGVKD. The CDR3 consists of 12 residues. This chain's CDR3 is CAIRWDKETQYF. Written as DNA, the CDR3 is TGTGCCATCAGATGGGACAAAGAGACCCAGTACTTC.

This clonotype came up many times. The chain employs TRBV25-1 and TRBJ1-5; a possible D gene is TRBD1 (5 bases). V dropped 1 base and J dropped 2 bases, with 12 bases sitting between them. This CDR3 has 16 residues. CDR1 and CDR2 from the germline V gene are MGHDK and SYGVNS. CDR3 bases: TGTGCCAGCAGTGAATTTGGAGGGGACGGCAATCAGCCCCAGCATTTT. This gives the protein CASSEFGGDGNQPQHF.

This clonotype has more than one count but fewer than ten. In nucleotides, the CDR3 is TGTGCCAGCAGCTTAAGGGGGGATGGCTCACCCCTCCACTTT. Translation gives CASSLRGDGSPLHF. The J gene is TRBJ1-6, the V gene TRBV7-9, with a weak D call TRBD1 (6 bases). Trimming cost V 2 bases and J 10 bases, with 12 bases left between them. CDR1 SEHNR and CDR2 FQNEAQ come from the germline V gene (reference sequence). The CDR3 has 14 amino acids. Full variable domain (remainder filled in from reference TRBV7-9 and TRBJ1-6): DTGVSQNPRHKITKRGQNVTFRCDPISEHNRLYWYRQTLGQGPEFLTYFQNEAQLEKSRLLSDRFSAERPKGSFSTLEIQRTEQGDSAMYLCASSLRGDGSPLHFGNGTRLTVT.

V gene TRBV10-2 combines with J gene TRBJ1-5; D not resolved. CDR3 length: 15 residues. The V gene lost 6 bases and the J gene lost 6 bases, with 18 bases spanning the gap. Looked up from germline, CDR1 is WSHSY and CDR2 is SAAADI. CDR3 sequence: CASRPRSAPSQPQHF. DNA of the CDR3: TGCGCCAGCAGGCCCCGGTCGGCACCTTCTCAGCCCCAGCATTTT.

This rearrangement joins TRBV6-5 to TRBJ1-1, with D unclear. Between the trimmed V and J ends, which lost 4 bases and 1 base, there was a span of 10 bases. CDR3 length: 14 residues. Looked up from germline, CDR1 is MNHEY and CDR2 is SVGAGI. The CDR3 nucleotides are TGTGCCAGCAGTTCCTATCGGAGGAACACTGAAGCTTTCTTT. This encodes CASSSYRRNTEAFF.

CDR3 nucleotide sequence: TGTGCCAGCAGCTCTACCCCGGGAGGAATCTCCGGGGAGCTGTTTTTT. Its protein product is CASSSTPGGISGELFF. V gene TRBV7-2 combines with J gene TRBJ2-2; 7 bases match TRBD2. This CDR3 region has 16 residues. Trimming removed 4 bases from V and 6 bases from J; junction bases left unmatched: 11. In germline, CDR1 is SGHTA, CDR2 FQGNSA.

The rearrangement joins TRBV4-1 to TRBJ1-2; 9 nucleotides agree with TRBD1. Germline-derived CDR1 and CDR2 are MGHRA and YSYEKL. The CDR3 length is 16 residues. Trimming took 1 base from V and 4 from J; bases not matched to a gene: 7. The CDR3 region has the DNA TGCGCCAGCAGCCAAGCGTCACAGGGGGCGATCTATGGCTACACCTTC. It specifies CASSQASQGAIYGYTF.

The CDR3 loop reads CASREGAGMNTEAFF. The DNA of the CDR3 is TGTGCCAGCAGAGAAGGGGCTGGCATGAACACTGAAGCTTTCTTT. V is TRBV25-1 and J is TRBJ1-1; TRBD1 is a possible D gene (5 bases). The CDR3 is 15 residues long. Germline loops: CDR1 MGHDK, CDR2 SYGVNS. The V gene lost 6 bases and the J gene lost 0 bases, with 14 bases spanning the gap.

This clonotype was recorded many times. The chain combines TRBV15 with TRBJ2-5; D is ambiguous. The length of the CDR3 is 15 residues. Germline V gene sequence: CDR1 LNHNV, CDR2 YYDKDF (reference sequence). V lost 5 bases and J 5 bases, leaving 18 bases between the germline ends. CDR3 region: CATSRRPVGSETQYF. DNA for the CDR3: TGTGCCACCAGCCGCCGTCCCGTTGGGTCGGAGACCCAGTACTTC.

The chain couples TRBV12-3 or TRBV12-4 to TRBJ1-3; perhaps TRBD1 as D (5 bases). This CDR3 has 16 residues. The V gene lost 11 bases and the J gene lost 4 bases, with 24 bases spanning the gap. Here the CDR3 reads CARTMSFDGDGNTIYF. CDR3 in DNA: TGTGCCCGCACCATGAGCTTCGATGGGGACGGAAACACCATATATTTT.

This sequence joins TRBV5-1 and TRBJ2-7, with TRBD2 matching 10 bases. Germline CDR1 and CDR2: SGHRS and YFSETQ. The junction had 6 bases not matched to a gene; V was cut back by 0 bases and J by 3 bases. This CDR3 spans 16 amino acids. The CDR3 region has the DNA TGCGCCAGCAGCTTGGGGGTCAGCGGGAGGGACTACGAGCAGTACTTC. Translated, it gives CASSLGVSGRDYEQYF. Filled out from reference TRBV5-1 and TRBJ2-7, the complete variable domain reads KAGVTQTPRYLIKTRGQQVTLSCSPISGHRSVSWYQQTPGQGLQFLFEYFSETQRNKGNFPGRFSGRQFSNSRSEMNVSTLELGDSALYLCASSLGVSGRDYEQYFGPGTRLTVT.

The rearrangement uses TRBV7-3 and TRBJ2-7; TRBD1 or TRBD2 may be the D gene (5 bases each). The J call may be wrong; the DNA end is better matched by TRBJ2-1. CDR1 and CDR2 (germline): SGHTA, FQGTGA. The CDR3 contains 14 residues. The CDR3 is CASSLSGTNNEQFF. CDR3 sequence (DNA): TGTGCCAGCAGCTTAAGTGGGACCAACAATGAGCAGTTCTTC.

This clonotype was counted once. The junction does not match germline at one end; this may be a read error. CDR3 region: CSVADRDLDYGYTF. The CDR3 DNA is TGTAGCGTTGCGGACAGGGATCTCGACTATGGCTACACCTTC. This chain joins TRBV29-1 and TRBJ1-2; TRBD1 matches at 8 bases. The germline V gene encodes CDR1 SQVTM and CDR2 ANQGSEA. The CDR3 contains 14 residues.

Details on this clonotype: A read error is possible here, since a much larger clone lies one base away. The chain employs TRBV25-1 and TRBJ2-7; D uncertain. This CDR3 has 12 residues. The germline V gene has CDR1 MGHDK and CDR2 SYGVNS. CDR3 DNA sequence: TGTGCCAGCAGTGCTACCTCCCACGAGCAGTACTTC. It translates to CASSATSHEQYF.

A note on this clonotype: This may be a read error, as it is one base from a much larger clone. This rearrangement joins TRBV29-1 to TRBJ1-1, with D uncertain. This CDR3 contains 12 residues. V was trimmed by 7 bases and J by 3 bases, leaving 12 bases between them. Germline V gene lookup returns CDR1 SQVTM and CDR2 ANQGSEA. The CDR3 here is CSDRKGDTEAFF. The CDR3 nucleotides read TGCAGCGACCGAAAGGGAGACACTGAAGCTTTCTTT.

This clonotype was detected a few times. The chain recombines TRBV7-2 with TRBJ2-7; the D gene is possibly TRBD1 (6 bases). There are 13 residues in the CDR3. Trimming took off 5 bases at V and 2 bases at J, with 10 bases between the two ends. The germline V gene encodes CDR1 SGHTA and CDR2 FQGNSA. The CDR3 spells CASSQRTAYEQYF. The CDR3 coding sequence is TGTGCCAGCAGCCAAAGGACAGCCTACGAGCAGTACTTC.

The rearrangement uses TRBV12-3 or TRBV12-4 and TRBJ1-1, with TRBD1 identical over 7 bases. This CDR3 spans 14 amino acids. The J segment lost 3 bases and the V segment lost 8 bases, leaving 9 bases of the junction unmatched. CDR3 in amino acids: CASGETGFDTEAFF. The CDR3 DNA is TGTGCCAGCGGTGAGACAGGGTTTGACACTGAAGCTTTCTTT.

The CDR3 DNA is TGTGCCAGCAGCGCAGTTAGCGGGGGGCCTCAAGAGACCCAGTACTTC. Translation: CASSAVSGGPQETQYF. This chain connects TRBV5-6 to TRBJ2-5, with 10 bases lining up with TRBD2. This CDR3 comprises 16 residues. V gave up 4 bases and J gave up 2 bases; unmatched junction bases: 8. Per the germline V gene, CDR1 is SGHDT and CDR2 is YYEEEE.